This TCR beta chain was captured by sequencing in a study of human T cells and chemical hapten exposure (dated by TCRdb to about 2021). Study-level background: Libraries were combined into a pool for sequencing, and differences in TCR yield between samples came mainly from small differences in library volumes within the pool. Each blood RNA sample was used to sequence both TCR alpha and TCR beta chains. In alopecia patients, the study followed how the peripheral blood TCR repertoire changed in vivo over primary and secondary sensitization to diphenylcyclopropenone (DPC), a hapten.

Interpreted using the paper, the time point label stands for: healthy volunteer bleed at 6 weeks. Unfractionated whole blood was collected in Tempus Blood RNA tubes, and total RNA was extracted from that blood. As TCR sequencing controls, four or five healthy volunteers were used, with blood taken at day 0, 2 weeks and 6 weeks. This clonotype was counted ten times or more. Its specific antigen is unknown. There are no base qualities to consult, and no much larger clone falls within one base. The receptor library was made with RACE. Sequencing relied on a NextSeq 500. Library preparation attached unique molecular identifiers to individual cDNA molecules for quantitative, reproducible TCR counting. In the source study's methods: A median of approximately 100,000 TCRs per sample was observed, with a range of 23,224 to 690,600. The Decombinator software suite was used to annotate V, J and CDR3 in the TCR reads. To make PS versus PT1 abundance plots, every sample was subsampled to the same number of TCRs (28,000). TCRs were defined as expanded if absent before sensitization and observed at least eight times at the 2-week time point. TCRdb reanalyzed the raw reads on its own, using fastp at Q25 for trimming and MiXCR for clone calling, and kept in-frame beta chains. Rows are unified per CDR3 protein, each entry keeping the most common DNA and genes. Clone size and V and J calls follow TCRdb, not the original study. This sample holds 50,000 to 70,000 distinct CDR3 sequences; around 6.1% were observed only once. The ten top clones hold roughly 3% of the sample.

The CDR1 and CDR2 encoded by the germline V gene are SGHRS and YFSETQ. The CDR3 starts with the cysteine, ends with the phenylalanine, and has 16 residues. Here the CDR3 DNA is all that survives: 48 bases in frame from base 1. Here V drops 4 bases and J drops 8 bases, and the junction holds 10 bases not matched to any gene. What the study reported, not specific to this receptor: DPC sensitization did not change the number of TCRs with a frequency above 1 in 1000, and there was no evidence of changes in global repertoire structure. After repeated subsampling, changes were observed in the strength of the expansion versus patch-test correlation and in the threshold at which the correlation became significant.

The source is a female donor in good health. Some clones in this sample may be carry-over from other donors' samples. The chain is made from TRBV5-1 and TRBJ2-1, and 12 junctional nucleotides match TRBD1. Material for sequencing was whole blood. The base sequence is TGCGCCAGCAGCAGAGGGGACAGGGGGCGCCTCGATGAGCAGTTCTTC. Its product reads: CASSRGDRGRLDEQFF.